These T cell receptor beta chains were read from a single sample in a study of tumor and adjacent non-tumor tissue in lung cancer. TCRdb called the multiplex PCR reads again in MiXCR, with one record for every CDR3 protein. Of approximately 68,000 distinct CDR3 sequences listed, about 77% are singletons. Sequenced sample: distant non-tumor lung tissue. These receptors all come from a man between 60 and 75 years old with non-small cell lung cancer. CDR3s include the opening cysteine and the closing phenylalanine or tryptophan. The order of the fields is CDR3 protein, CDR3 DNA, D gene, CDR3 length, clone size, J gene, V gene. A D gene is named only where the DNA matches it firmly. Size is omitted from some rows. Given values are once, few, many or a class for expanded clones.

CDR3aa: CANSLTGASGANVLTF
CDR3nt: TGCGCCAACAGCTTGACGGGGGCAAGCGGGGCCAACGTCCTGACTTTC
d_gene: -
len: 16
abundance: -
j_gene: TRBJ2-6
v_gene: TRBV5-1

CDR3aa: CASSHPRVGDRPITQYF
CDR3nt: TGTGCCAGCAGCCACCCAAGAGTAGGGGACCGTCCTATAACCCAGTACTTC
d_gene: -
len: 17
abundance: once
j_gene: TRBJ2-5
v_gene: TRBV4-2

CDR3aa: CDSSVIAGGAYVYTF
CDR3nt: TGTGACAGCAGTGTCATAGCAGGGGGGGCCTATGTCTACACCTTC
d_gene: TRBD1
len: 15
abundance: -
j_gene: TRBJ1-2
v_gene: TRBV6-1

CDR3aa: CTAGRSNEQFF
CDR3nt: TGTACGGCGGGGAGGTCAAATGAGCAGTTCTTC
d_gene: -
len: 11
abundance: -
j_gene: TRBJ2-1
v_gene: TRBV6-5

CDR3aa: CASSARGVDDSPLHF
CDR3nt: TGCGCCAGTAGCGCGAGGGGGGTAGACGATTCACCCCTCCACTTT
d_gene: -
len: 15
abundance: -
j_gene: TRBJ1-6
v_gene: TRBV5-1

CDR3aa: CASSQEALSGADVLSF
CDR3nt: TGTGCCAGCAGCCAAGAAGCCCTCTCTGGGGCCGACGTCCTGAGTTTC
d_gene: -
len: 16
abundance: -
j_gene: TRBJ2-6
v_gene: TRBV4-2

CDR3aa: CASTSRDMLQTQYF
CDR3nt: TGTGCCAGTACCTCCCGGGACATGCTGCAGACCCAGTACTTC
d_gene: -
len: 14
abundance: -
j_gene: TRBJ2-5
v_gene: TRBV19

CDR3aa: CASSPSGHRADTQYF
CDR3nt: TGCGCCAGCAGCCCGTCAGGGCATAGGGCAGATACGCAGTATTTT
d_gene: -
len: 15
abundance: -
j_gene: TRBJ2-3
v_gene: TRBV4-1

CDR3aa: CASSQQEWSDTQYF
CDR3nt: TGTGCCAGCAGCCAGCAGGAGTGGTCAGATACCCAGTACTTC
d_gene: -
len: 14
abundance: -
j_gene: TRBJ2-5
v_gene: TRBV6-2/TRBV6-3

CDR3aa: CASSYNRGSGNIQYF
CDR3nt: TGTGCCAGCAGTTACAACCGGGGTTCGGGGAACATTCAGTACTTC
d_gene: -
len: 15
abundance: large
j_gene: TRBJ2-4
v_gene: TRBV6-5

CDR3aa: CASGQGLVGGPSSNEQFF
CDR3nt: TGTGCCAGCGGCCAAGGTTTAGTGGGAGGGCCCTCTTCCAATGAGCAGTTCTTC
d_gene: TRBD2
len: 18
abundance: -
j_gene: TRBJ2-1
v_gene: TRBV4-2

CDR3aa: CASSVKNTEELFF
CDR3nt: TGTGCCAGTAGCGTCAAGAACACCGAGGAGCTGTTTTTT
d_gene: -
len: 13
abundance: -
j_gene: TRBJ2-2
v_gene: TRBV7-8

CDR3aa: CASSGDRIGNTETFF
CDR3nt: TGTGCCAGCAGTGGGGACAGGATAGGGAACACTGAAACTTTCTTT
d_gene: TRBD1
len: 15
abundance: -
j_gene: TRBJ1-1
v_gene: TRBV6-1

CDR3aa: CASVGGSADEQFF
CDR3nt: TGTGCCAGCGTCGGGGGCAGTGCCGATGAGCAGTTCTTC
d_gene: -
len: 13
abundance: -
j_gene: TRBJ2-1
v_gene: TRBV5-5

CDR3aa: CTSRTPDSNTEAFF
CDR3nt: TGCACCAGCAGGACCCCAGACAGCAACACTGAAGCTTTCTTT
d_gene: -
len: 14
abundance: -
j_gene: TRBJ1-1
v_gene: TRBV5-1

CDR3aa: CASNRQGGNNYGYSF
CDR3nt: TGTGCCAGTAATCGACAGGGTGGGAATAACTATGGCTACAGCTTC
d_gene: TRBD1
len: 15
abundance: -
j_gene: TRBJ1-2
v_gene: TRBV6-5

CDR3aa: CRVRVSSSGTNLLTF
CDR3nt: TGCAGAGTGAGGGTTTCTAGTTCGGGGACCAACCTCCTGACTTTC
d_gene: -
len: 15
abundance: once
j_gene: TRBJ2-6
v_gene: TRBV29-1

CDR3aa: CASSQETSVSLYEQYF
CDR3nt: TGCGCCAGCAGCCAAGAGACTAGCGTGAGTCTATACGAACAGTACTTC
d_gene: TRBD2
len: 16
abundance: -
j_gene: TRBJ2-7
v_gene: TRBV4-1

CDR3aa: CASSLTPGSHQPQHF
CDR3nt: TGTGCCAGCAGCTTGACCCCCGGGTCTCATCAGCCCCAGCATTTT
d_gene: -
len: 15
abundance: few
j_gene: TRBJ1-5
v_gene: TRBV28

CDR3aa: CSGGSRQGIGVELFF
CDR3nt: TGCAGCGGTGGCTCGAGACAGGGAATCGGCGTGGAGCTGTTTTTT
d_gene: TRBD1
len: 15
abundance: once
j_gene: TRBJ2-2
v_gene: TRBV29-1

CDR3aa: CASIQDRASGTIDEQFF
CDR3nt: TGCGCCAGCATACAAGATCGGGCTAGCGGGACCATTGATGAGCAGTTCTTC
d_gene: TRBD2
len: 17
abundance: -
j_gene: TRBJ2-1
v_gene: TRBV4-1

CDR3aa: CSAYSNVGGGELFF
CDR3nt: TGCAGCGCCTACTCCAATGTCGGGGGCGGGGAGCTGTTTTTT
d_gene: -
len: 14
abundance: -
j_gene: TRBJ2-2
v_gene: TRBV29-1

CDR3aa: CPSSAGQGNFYEQYF
CDR3nt: TGTCCCAGCAGCGCGGGACAGGGAAACTTCTACGAGCAGTATTTC
d_gene: TRBD1
len: 15
abundance: -
j_gene: TRBJ2-7
v_gene: TRBV5-6

CDR3aa: CASSSQPITSWNLNTQYF
CDR3nt: TGTGCCAGCAGCTCCCAGCCCATTACTAGCTGGAACTTAAATACGCAGTATTTT
d_gene: -
len: 18
abundance: -
j_gene: TRBJ2-3
v_gene: TRBV15

CDR3aa: CASSSTAGEQYF
CDR3nt: TGTGCCAGCAGCTCCACAGCTGGGGAGCAGTACTTC
d_gene: -
len: 12
abundance: -
j_gene: TRBJ2-7
v_gene: TRBV5-5

CDR3aa: CSARSRDRATSGSSYEQYF
CDR3nt: TGCAGTGCTAGATCCAGGGACAGGGCGACTAGCGGGAGTTCCTACGAGCAGTACTTC
d_gene: TRBD2
len: 19
abundance: many
j_gene: TRBJ2-7
v_gene: TRBV20-1

CDR3aa: CASSLRPGHWTYEQYF
CDR3nt: TGTGCCAGCAGTTTACGTCCGGGGCATTGGACCTACGAGCAGTACTTC
d_gene: -
len: 16
abundance: many
j_gene: TRBJ2-7
v_gene: TRBV28

CDR3aa: CASRLIGGLMAIPYNEQFF
CDR3nt: TGTGCCAGCAGACTCATAGGGGGCCTCATGGCGATCCCCTACAATGAGCAGTTCTTC
d_gene: TRBD1
len: 19
abundance: -
j_gene: TRBJ2-1
v_gene: TRBV6-1

CDR3aa: CATSDFRYTGDLFF
CDR3nt: TGTGCCACCAGTGATTTCAGGTACACCGGGGACCTGTTTTTT
d_gene: -
len: 14
abundance: once
j_gene: TRBJ2-2
v_gene: TRBV24-1

CDR3aa: CASSSTGGRTEASF
CDR3nt: TGTGCCAGCAGCTCCACTGGCGGGAGGACTGAAGCTTCCTTT
d_gene: -
len: 14
abundance: -
j_gene: TRBJ1-1
v_gene: TRBV7-6

CDR3aa: CASSPGTVGLEQYF
CDR3nt: TGTGCTAGCAGTCCCGGGACAGTGGGTCTCGAGCAATACTTC
d_gene: TRBD1
len: 14
abundance: -
j_gene: TRBJ2-7
v_gene: TRBV12-3/TRBV12-4

CDR3aa: CVSRVRVTGGGTQYF
CDR3nt: TGTGTCAGCAGGGTTCGGGTGACAGGAGGAGGGACCCAGTACTTC
d_gene: -
len: 15
abundance: -
j_gene: TRBJ2-5
v_gene: TRBV28

CDR3aa: CASSHLNLRVLLHEQFF
CDR3nt: TGTGCCAGCAGCCATTTGAACTTGCGGGTGTTACTTCATGAGCAGTTCTTC
d_gene: -
len: 17
abundance: few
j_gene: TRBJ2-1
v_gene: TRBV4-2

CDR3aa: CASSFARHGPGELFF
CDR3nt: TGTGCCAGCAGCTTCGCAAGGCACGGGCCCGGGGAGCTGTTTTTT
d_gene: -
len: 15
abundance: -
j_gene: TRBJ2-2
v_gene: TRBV5-4

CDR3aa: CSARGGRNMNTEAFF
CDR3nt: TGCAGTGCTAGAGGGGGCAGAAACATGAACACTGAAGCTTTCTTT
d_gene: -
len: 15
abundance: many
j_gene: TRBJ1-1
v_gene: TRBV20-1

CDR3aa: CASIRTGLTDMQYF
CDR3nt: TGTGCCAGCATTAGGACAGGGCTCACAGATATGCAGTATTTT
d_gene: TRBD1
len: 14
abundance: -
j_gene: TRBJ2-3
v_gene: TRBV6-1

CDR3aa: CASSLRILAGYNEQFF
CDR3nt: TGCGCCAGTAGCTTACGTATACTAGCGGGCTACAATGAGCAGTTCTTC
d_gene: TRBD2
len: 16
abundance: -
j_gene: TRBJ2-1
v_gene: TRBV11-1

CDR3aa: CASSRGTTDTQYF
CDR3nt: TGTGCCAGCTCAAGGGGAACCACAGATACGCAGTATTTT
d_gene: -
len: 13
abundance: -
j_gene: TRBJ2-3
v_gene: TRBV2

CDR3aa: CAGEESYNEQFF
CDR3nt: TGTGCCGGGGAAGAGTCCTACAATGAGCAGTTCTTC
d_gene: -
len: 12
abundance: -
j_gene: TRBJ2-1
v_gene: TRBV28